Included here is one T cell receptor beta chain sequence, with context. Antigen: not known. The study sampled nominally healthy donors, though unrecorded immune exposures were likely. PCR involved 60 Vbeta and 13 Jbeta primers. TCRdb's copy holds only in-frame clones and misses some; the assay was immunoSEQ multiplex PCR. This table has roughly 99,000 clones, around 78% appearing once. This sample is drawn from a study of cytomegalovirus exposure and HLA in healthy donors. Overall study results and limits: In vitro testing confirmed a few CMV-associated chains as specific for CMV antigens. Later analysis associated a missense DCLRE1C variant with TCR beta V- and J-gene trimming. Judged likely to be a sequencing artifact was a cluster of highly shared sequence variants.

This CDR3 has 15 amino acids. V shed 1 base and J 2 bases; nucleotides not matched to a gene: 2. Looked up from germline, CDR1 is SGHTA and CDR2 is FQGTGA. The source is a man in his thirties or forties in good health and CMV-seronegative. The sequenced sample consisted of PBMCs. The chain employs TRBV7-3 and TRBJ2-3, with 8 bases aligning to TRBD2. The CDR3 sequence is CASSLSGGLTDTQYF. In DNA, the CDR3 is TGTGCCAGCAGCTTAAGCGGGGGGCTCACAGATACGCAGTATTTT.